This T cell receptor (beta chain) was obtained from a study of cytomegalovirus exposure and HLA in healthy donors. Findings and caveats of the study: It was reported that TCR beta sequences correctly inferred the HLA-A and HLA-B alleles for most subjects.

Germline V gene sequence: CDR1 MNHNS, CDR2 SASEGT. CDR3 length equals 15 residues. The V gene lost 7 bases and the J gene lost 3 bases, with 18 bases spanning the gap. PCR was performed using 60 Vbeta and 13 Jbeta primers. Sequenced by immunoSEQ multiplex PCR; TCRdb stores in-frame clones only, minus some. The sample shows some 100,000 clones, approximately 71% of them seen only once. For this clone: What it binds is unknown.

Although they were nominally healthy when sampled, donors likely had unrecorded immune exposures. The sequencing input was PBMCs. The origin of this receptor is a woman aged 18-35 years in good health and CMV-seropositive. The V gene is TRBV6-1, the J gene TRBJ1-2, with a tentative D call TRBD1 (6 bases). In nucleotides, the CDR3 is TGTGCCAGCACCCAACCCAGGGGAGTGGACTATGGCTACACCTTC. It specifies CASTQPRGVDYGYTF.